This T cell receptor beta chain comes out of a study of identical twins. Study-wide points: Low generation probability was overrepresented in out-of-frame alpha sequences shared by twins. Fewer insertions characterized abundant cord blood beta clonotypes, whereas memory repertoires showed none. Models underestimated TCR alpha sharing (out-of-frame) in monozygotic twins.

With respect to this clonotype: Its antigen is still unknown.

J gave up 1 base and V 4 bases, and 9 bases lay outside the gene matches. The CDR3 is made up of 17 amino acids. The germline V gene encodes CDR1 MNHEY and CDR2 SVGEGT. TCRdb redid the calling of the 5' RACE reads with MiXCR, one entry per CDR3 protein. The sample records 1.5 million to 2 million distinct CDR3 sequences, 32% being singletons. This receptor was obtained from a newborn girl in good health. The rearrangement links TRBV6-2 or TRBV6-3 to TRBJ2-1; 8 bases are shared with TRBD2. Sequenced sample: cord blood. The CDR3 loop is CASSSIIAGRSYNEQFF. The DNA for the CDR3 is TGTGCCAGCAGTTCCATAATAGCGGGGAGATCCTACAATGAGCAGTTCTTC.